This entry lists 2 T cell receptor beta chains sequenced from one sample in a study of HIV-infected patients and healthy controls. Roughly three months, about 14 weeks, into antiretroviral therapy, follow-up blood was collected. The repertoire came from unfractionated whole blood and reflected all unsorted peripheral T cells. Reverse transcription used 500 to 550 ng RNA and constant-region primers for alpha and beta. Separate chain-specific third strand synthesis with multiplexing indices produced the alpha and beta libraries. TCRdb redid the calling of the 5' RACE reads with MiXCR, one entry per CDR3 protein. The data contain about 14,000 distinct CDR3 sequences, approximately 12% of them singletons. Sequencing was performed on blood, taken during antiretroviral therapy. The receptors originated from an adult with HIV infection. The donor label of this sample is uncertain.

The sample holds many counts of this clonotype. The CDR3: CASGLATGEQYF. CDR3 coding DNA: TGTGCCAGTGGACTAGCGACAGGCGAGCAGTACTTC. The chain couples TRBV11-3 to TRBJ2-7; 9 bases match TRBD2. Germline V lookup: CDR1 SGHNT, CDR2 YENEEA. The junction had 6 bases not matched to a gene; V was cut back by 9 bases and J by 6 bases. The CDR3 extends over 12 amino acids.

Only one count was recorded for this clonotype. The CDR3 sequence: CATKGWGRFTEAFF. In nucleotides, the CDR3 is TGTGCCACCAAAGGGTGGGGTCGTTTCACTGAAGCTTTCTTT. The chain employs TRBV19 and TRBJ1-1; D uncertain. V was shortened by 10 bases and J by 4 bases, with 19 bases between the two germline ends. This CDR3 has 14 amino acids. Germline V gene sequence: CDR1 LNHDA, CDR2 SQIVND (reference sequence).